This T cell receptor beta chain derives from a study of blood T cell repertoires in COVID-19. Looked up from germline, CDR1 is SGHTA and CDR2 is FQGNSA. The CDR3 consists of 13 residues. V dropped 4 bases and J dropped 5 bases, with 11 bases sitting between them. As originally analysed: Amplification with reference gene primers provided the estimates of nucleated cell counts. Some clones are missing from TCRdb's copy, which holds only in-frame ones; the method was immunoSEQ multiplex PCR. V and J calls and clone size come straight from that table; D and trimming were deduced from the DNA. The sample yields roughly 180,000 clones, roughly 80% seen once. This clone was recorded a few times. Individuals drawn from around 25 US areas were roughly 18 to 89 years old.

V gene TRBV7-2 combines with J gene TRBJ2-5; TRBD2 is a possible D gene (6 bases). The source is a woman in her 40s with acute COVID-19. The sequenced material came from PBMCs or T cells enriched from blood (not recorded which). The CDR3 DNA reads as TGTGCCAGCAGCTCGTGGGGAGGCGAGACCCAGTACTTC. It specifies CASSSWGGETQYF.